The clone carrying this T cell receptor (beta chain) was picked up many times. A read error may produce the germline difference seen at one junction end. The data were taken from a study of identical twins. Each CDR3 protein is one row after TCRdb ran MiXCR on the 5' RACE reads. The table records 1.5 million to 2 million distinct CDR3 sequences, roughly 35% of them present only once. Germline V gene sequence: CDR1 SEHNR, CDR2 FQNEAQ (reference sequence). The CDR3 runs 13 residues. The chain has TRBV7-9 and TRBJ1-2; TRBD1 is a possible D gene (5 bases). The sequencing sample was made of cord blood. The TCR was taken from a newborn girl in good health. CDR3 bases: TGTGCCAGCAGTTTAGCAGGGTTCTATGGCTACACCTTC. Protein: CASSLAGFYGYTF.